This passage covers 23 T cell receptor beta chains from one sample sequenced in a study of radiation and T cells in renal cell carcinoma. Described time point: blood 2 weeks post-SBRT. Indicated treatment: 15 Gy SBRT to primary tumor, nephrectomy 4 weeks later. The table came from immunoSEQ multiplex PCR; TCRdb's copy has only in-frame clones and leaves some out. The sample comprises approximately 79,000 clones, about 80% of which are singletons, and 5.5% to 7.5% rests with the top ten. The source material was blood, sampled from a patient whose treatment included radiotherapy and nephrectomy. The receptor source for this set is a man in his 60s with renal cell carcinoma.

The CDR3 bases are TGTGCCAGCAGTTTAAGGAGCGCCTCTGGGGCCAACGTCCTGACTTTC. Encoded protein: CASSLRSASGANVLTF. The rearrangement joins TRBV27 to TRBJ2-6; no firm D call. V was cut by 2 bases and J by 0 bases, with 8 bases left in between. This CDR3 spans 16 amino acids. Per the germline V gene, CDR1 is MNHEY and CDR2 is SMNVEV (reference sequence).

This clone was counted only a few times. CDR3 sequence reads: CASGRGQGDGEQFF. The CDR3, as DNA: TGTGCTAGTGGTCGCGGACAGGGGGACGGTGAGCAGTTCTTC. V and J are TRBV12-5 and TRBJ2-1; 10 bases are shared with TRBD1. V dropped 5 bases and J dropped 9; count of bases not matched to a gene: 7. Germline V gene data show CDR1 as LGHNT and CDR2 as FRNRAP. The CDR3 spans 14 residues.

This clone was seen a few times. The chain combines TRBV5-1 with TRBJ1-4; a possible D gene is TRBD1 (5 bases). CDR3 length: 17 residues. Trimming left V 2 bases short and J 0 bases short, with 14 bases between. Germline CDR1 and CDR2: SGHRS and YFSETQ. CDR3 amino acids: CASSFGIGGATNEKLFF. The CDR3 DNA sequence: TGCGCCAGCAGCTTCGGCATTGGAGGGGCAACTAATGAAAAACTGTTTTTT.

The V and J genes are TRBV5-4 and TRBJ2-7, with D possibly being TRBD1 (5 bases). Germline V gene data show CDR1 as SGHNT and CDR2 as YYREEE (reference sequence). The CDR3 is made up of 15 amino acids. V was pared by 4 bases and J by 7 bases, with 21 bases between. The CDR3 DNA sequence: TGTGCCAGCAGCCCCCCCGACAGCCCCTACGAGGAGCAGTACTTC. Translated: CASSPPDSPYEEQYF.

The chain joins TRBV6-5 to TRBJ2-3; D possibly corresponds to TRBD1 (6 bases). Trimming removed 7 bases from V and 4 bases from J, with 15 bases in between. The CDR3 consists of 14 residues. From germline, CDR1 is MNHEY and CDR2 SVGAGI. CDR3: CASTRGSGPDTQYF. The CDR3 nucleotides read TGTGCCAGCACTAGGGGGAGCGGACCAGATACGCAGTATTTT.

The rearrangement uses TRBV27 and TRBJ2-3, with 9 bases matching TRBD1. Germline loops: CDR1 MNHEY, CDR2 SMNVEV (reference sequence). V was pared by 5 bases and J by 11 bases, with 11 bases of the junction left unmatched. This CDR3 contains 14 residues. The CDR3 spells CASSPLGQGKRQYF. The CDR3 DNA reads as TGTGCCAGCAGTCCTCTGGGACAGGGCAAAAGGCAGTATTTT.

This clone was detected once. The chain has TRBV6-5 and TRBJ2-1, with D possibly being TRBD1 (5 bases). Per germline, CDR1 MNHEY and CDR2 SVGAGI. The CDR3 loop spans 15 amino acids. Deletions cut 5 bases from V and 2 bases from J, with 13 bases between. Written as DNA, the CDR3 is TGTGCCAGCAGTCCCCAGGGCGGTCCCTACAATGAGCAGTTCTTC. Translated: CASSPQGGPYNEQFF.

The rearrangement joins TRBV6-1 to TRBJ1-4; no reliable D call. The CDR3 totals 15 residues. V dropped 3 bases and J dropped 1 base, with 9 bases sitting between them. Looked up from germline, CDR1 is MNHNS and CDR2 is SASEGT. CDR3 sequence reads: CASSDIMGTNEKLFF. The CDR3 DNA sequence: TGTGCCAGCAGTGACATCATGGGAACTAATGAAAAACTGTTTTTT.

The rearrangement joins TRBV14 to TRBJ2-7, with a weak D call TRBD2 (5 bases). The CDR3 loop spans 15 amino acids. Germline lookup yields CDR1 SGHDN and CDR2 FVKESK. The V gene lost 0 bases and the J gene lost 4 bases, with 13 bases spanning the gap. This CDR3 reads CASSQDAGRRYEQYF. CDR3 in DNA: TGTGCCAGCAGCCAAGATGCGGGCAGGAGGTACGAGCAGTACTTC. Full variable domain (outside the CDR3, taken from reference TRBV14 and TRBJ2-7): EAGVTQFPSHSVIEKGQTVTLRCDPISGHDNLYWYRRVMGKEIKFLLHFVKESKQDESGMPNNRFLAERTGGTYSTLKVQPAELEDSGVYFCASSQDAGRRYEQYFGPGTRLTVT.

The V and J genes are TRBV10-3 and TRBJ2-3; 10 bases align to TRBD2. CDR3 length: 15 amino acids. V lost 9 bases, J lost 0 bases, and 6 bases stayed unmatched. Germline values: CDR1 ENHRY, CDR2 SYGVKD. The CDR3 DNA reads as TGTGCCATACCGGGACTAGCGTCAAGCACAGATACGCAGTATTTT. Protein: CAIPGLASSTDTQYF.

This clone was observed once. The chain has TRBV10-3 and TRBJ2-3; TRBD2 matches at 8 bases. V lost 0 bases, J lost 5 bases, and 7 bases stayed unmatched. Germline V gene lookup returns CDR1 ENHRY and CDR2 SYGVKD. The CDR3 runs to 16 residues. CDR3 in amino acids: CAISESTSEKEDTQYF. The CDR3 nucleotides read TGTGCCATCAGTGAGTCGACTAGCGAAAAGGAAGATACGCAGTATTTT.

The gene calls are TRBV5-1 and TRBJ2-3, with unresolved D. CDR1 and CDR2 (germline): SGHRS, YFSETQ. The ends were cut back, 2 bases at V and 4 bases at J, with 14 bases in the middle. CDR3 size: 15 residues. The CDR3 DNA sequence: TGCGCCAGCAGCTTCGGACGTTCGGACCCAGATACGCAGTATTTT. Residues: CASSFGRSDPDTQYF. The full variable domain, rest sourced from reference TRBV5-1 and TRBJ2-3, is KAGVTQTPRYLIKTRGQQVTLSCSPISGHRSVSWYQQTPGQGLQFLFEYFSETQRNKGNFPGRFSGRQFSNSRSEMNVSTLELGDSALYLCASSFGRSDPDTQYFGPGTRLTVL.

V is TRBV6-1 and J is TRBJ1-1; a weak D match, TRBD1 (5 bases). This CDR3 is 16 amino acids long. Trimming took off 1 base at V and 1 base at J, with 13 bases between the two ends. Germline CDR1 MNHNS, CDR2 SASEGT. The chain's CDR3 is CASSEDRRRGNTEAFF. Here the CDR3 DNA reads TGTGCCAGCAGTGAAGATCGTAGGAGGGGGAACACTGAAGCTTTCTTT.

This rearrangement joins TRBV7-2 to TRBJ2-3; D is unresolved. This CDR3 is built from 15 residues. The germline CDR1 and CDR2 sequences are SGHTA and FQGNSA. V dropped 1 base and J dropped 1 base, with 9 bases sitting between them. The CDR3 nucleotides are TGTGCCAGCAGCTTAGGAATGGGCCGCACAGATACGCAGTATTTT. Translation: CASSLGMGRTDTQYF. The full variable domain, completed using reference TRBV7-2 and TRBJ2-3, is GAGVSQSPSNKVTEKGKDVELRCDPISGHTALYWYRQSLGQGLEFLIYFQGNSAPDKSGLPSDRFSAERTGGSVSTLTIQRTQQEDSAVYLCASSLGMGRTDTQYFGPGTRLTVL.

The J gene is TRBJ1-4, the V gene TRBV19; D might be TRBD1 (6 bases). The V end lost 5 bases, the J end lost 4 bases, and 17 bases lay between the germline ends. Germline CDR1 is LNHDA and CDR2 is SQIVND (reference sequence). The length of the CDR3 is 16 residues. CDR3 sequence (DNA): TGTGCCAGTAGTCTTCCGCCCACAGGGTTTAATGAAAAACTGTTTTTT. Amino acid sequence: CASSLPPTGFNEKLFF.

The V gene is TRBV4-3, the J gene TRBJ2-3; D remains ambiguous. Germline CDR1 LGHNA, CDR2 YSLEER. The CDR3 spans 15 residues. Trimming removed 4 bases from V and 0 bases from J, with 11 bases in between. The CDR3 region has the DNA TGCGCCAGCAGCCTTCAGGAGTCTAGCACAGATACGCAGTATTTT. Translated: CASSLQESSTDTQYF.

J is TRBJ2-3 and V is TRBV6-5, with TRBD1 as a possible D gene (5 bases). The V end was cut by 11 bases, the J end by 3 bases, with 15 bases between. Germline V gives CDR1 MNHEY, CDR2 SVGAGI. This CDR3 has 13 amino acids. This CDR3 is CAVSRDLTDTQYF. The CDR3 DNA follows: TGTGCCGTAAGCAGGGATCTGACAGATACGCAGTATTTT.

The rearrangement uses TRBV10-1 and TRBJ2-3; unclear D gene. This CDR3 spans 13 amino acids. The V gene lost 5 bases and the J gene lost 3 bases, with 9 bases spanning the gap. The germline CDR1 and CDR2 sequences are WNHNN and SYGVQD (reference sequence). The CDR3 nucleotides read TGCGCCAGCAGTCGTGAGTTGACAGATACGCAGTATTTT. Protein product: CASSRELTDTQYF.

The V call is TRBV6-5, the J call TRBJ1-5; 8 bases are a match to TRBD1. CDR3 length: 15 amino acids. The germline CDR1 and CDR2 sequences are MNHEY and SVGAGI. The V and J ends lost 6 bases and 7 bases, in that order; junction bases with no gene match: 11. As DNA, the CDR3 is TGTGCCAGCAGCCAAATTAACAGGGGGGACCAGCCCCAGCATTTT. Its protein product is CASSQINRGDQPQHF.

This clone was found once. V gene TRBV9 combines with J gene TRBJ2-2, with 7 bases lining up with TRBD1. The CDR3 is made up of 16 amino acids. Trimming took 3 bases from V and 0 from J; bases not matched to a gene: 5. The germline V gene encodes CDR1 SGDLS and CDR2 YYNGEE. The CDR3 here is CASSATGAPNTGELFF. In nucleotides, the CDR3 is TGTGCCAGCAGCGCCACAGGGGCCCCGAACACCGGGGAGCTGTTTTTT.

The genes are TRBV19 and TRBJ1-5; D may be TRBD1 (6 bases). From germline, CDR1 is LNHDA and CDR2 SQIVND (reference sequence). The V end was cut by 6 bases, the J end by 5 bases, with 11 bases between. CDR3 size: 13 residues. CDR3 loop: CASRQGPYQPQHF. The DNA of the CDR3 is TGTGCCAGTAGACAGGGACCTTATCAGCCCCAGCATTTT.

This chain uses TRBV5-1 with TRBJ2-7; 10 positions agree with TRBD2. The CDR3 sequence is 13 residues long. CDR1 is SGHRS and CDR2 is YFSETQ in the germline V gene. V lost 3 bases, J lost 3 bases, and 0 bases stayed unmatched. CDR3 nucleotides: TGCGCCAGCAGCTGGACTAGCGGCTACGAGCAGTACTTC. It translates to CASSWTSGYEQYF.

CDR3 sequence (DNA): TGTGCCAGCAGCTTTCTAGGAGTTCACACCGGGGAGCTGTTTTTT. Translated: CASSFLGVHTGELFF. The chain uses TRBV7-9 and TRBJ2-2, with no clear D. Germline lookup yields CDR1 SEHNR and CDR2 FQNEAQ (reference sequence). The CDR3 spans 15 residues. Trimming left V 3 bases short and J 3 bases short, with 11 bases between.